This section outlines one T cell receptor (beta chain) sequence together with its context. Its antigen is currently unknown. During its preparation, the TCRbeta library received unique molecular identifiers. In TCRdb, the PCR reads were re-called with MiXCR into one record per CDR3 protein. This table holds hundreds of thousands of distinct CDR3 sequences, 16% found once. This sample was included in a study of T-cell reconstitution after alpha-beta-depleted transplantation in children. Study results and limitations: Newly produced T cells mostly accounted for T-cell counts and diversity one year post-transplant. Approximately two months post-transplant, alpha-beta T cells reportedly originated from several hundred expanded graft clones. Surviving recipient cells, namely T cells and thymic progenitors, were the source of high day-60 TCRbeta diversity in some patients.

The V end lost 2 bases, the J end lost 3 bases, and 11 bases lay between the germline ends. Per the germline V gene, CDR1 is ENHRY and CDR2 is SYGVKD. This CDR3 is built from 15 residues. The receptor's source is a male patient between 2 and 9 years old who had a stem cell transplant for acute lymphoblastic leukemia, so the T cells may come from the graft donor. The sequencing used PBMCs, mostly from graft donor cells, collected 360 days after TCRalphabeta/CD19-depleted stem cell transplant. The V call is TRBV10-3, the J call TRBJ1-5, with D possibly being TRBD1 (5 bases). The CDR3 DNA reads TGTGCCATCAGTGAGACTGGGGACTACAATCAGCCCCAGCATTTT. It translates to CAISETGDYNQPQHF.